The source of this T cell receptor (beta chain) is a study of OX40 agonist ivuxolimab in advanced cancers. Trimming took off 2 bases at V and 7 bases at J, with 9 bases between the two ends. The germline gives CDR1 SGHTA, CDR2 FQGNSA. The CDR3 is 12 amino acids. Findings and caveats of the study: Clonal expansion among partial responders at 0.1-3.0 mg/kg ranked near the lowest. The authors did not determine the antigen specificity of the expanded peripheral T cells.

With respect to this clone: Its antigen is as yet unknown.

TCRdb keeps only in-frame clones here, not all; method: immunoSEQ multiplex PCR. The sample records around 38,000 clones, roughly 80% being singletons. The V call is TRBV7-2, the J call TRBJ2-7; D is undetermined. This clonotype originated in an adult with an advanced solid tumor such as melanoma, head and neck, liver or kidney cancer. The specimen was CD4+ or CD8+ T cells sorted from blood, collected in a trial of the OX40 agonist ivuxolimab. CDR3: CASSLRSGEQYF. CDR3 nucleotides: TGTGCCAGCAGCTTACGCTCCGGGGAGCAGTACTTC.